The 8 T cell receptor beta chains listed next were all sequenced from one sample in a study of T cells after yellow fever vaccination. TCRdb passed the 5' RACE reads through MiXCR, listing each CDR3 protein once. In the table there are hundreds of thousands of distinct CDR3 sequences, less than 20% of which are singletons. The starting material was PBMCs, obtained about 5 days after the first yellow fever vaccination. The receptors shown here come from a young man who received the YFV17D yellow fever vaccine.

This clonotype was observed a few times. The chain couples TRBV15 to TRBJ1-3, with D possibly TRBD1 on 6 matching bases. Germline V lookup: CDR1 LNHNV, CDR2 YYDKDF (reference sequence). Trimming removed 0 bases from V and 4 bases from J, with 13 bases in between. The CDR3 is 16 amino acids. In DNA form, the CDR3 reads TGTGCCACCAGCAGAGATCACGGGGGGCCCGGAAACACCATATATTTT. Translation gives CATSRDHGGPGNTIYF.

This clonotype has just a few counts. This chain connects TRBV11-2 to TRBJ1-6; TRBD1 matches at 7 bases. There are 17 residues in the CDR3. V was clipped by 0 bases and J by 3 bases; unmatched bases: 5. Germline values: CDR1 SGHAT, CDR2 FQNNGV. The CDR3 sequence is CASSLEVRGDYNSPLHF. The CDR3 DNA is TGTGCCAGCAGCTTAGAGGTCAGGGGGGACTATAATTCACCCCTCCACTTT.

The rearrangement links TRBV29-1 to TRBJ1-2, with D possibly TRBD1 on 5 matching bases. Trimming removed 4 bases from V and 2 bases from J, with 8 bases in between. Per germline, CDR1 SQVTM and CDR2 ANQGSEA. This CDR3 is 12 amino acids long. The CDR3 region has the DNA TGCAGCGTTGGTGGGGGGAACTATGGCTACACCTTC. It codes for CSVGGGNYGYTF.

This sequence joins TRBV19 and TRBJ2-5, with D possibly matching TRBD1 (6 bases). The CDR3 has 15 residues. Germline-derived CDR1 and CDR2 are LNHDA and SQIVND (reference sequence). V lost 4 bases and J 1 base, leaving 13 bases between the germline ends. The CDR3 loop reads CASSTFRTAQETQYF. CDR3 nucleotides: TGTGCCAGTAGTACCTTCCGGACAGCCCAAGAGACCCAGTACTTC.

There are a few counts of this clonotype. The chain combines TRBV9 with TRBJ1-2, with D possibly TRBD1 on 5 matching bases. The V end lost 3 bases, the J end lost 4 bases, and 13 bases lay between the germline ends. Germline lookup yields CDR1 SGDLS and CDR2 YYNGEE. The CDR3 is 14 amino acids. This CDR3 is CASSGPGGIYGYTF. CDR3 nucleotide sequence: TGTGCCAGCAGCGGCCCCGGGGGGATCTATGGCTACACCTTC.

This chain links TRBV10-3 with TRBJ2-7; D not certain. CDR1 and CDR2 (germline): ENHRY, SYGVKD. The CDR3 runs to 11 residues. In DNA, the CDR3 is TGTGCCATCAGTGAGGGGTCCGAGCTGTACGTC. Translated, it gives CAISEGSELYV.

This clonotype showed up just a few times. The chain joins TRBV12-3 or TRBV12-4 to TRBJ1-2; no clear D gene. The CDR3 is 15 amino acids. V shed 1 base and J shed 4 bases, with 13 bases lying between them. The CDR3 sequence is CASSLDSWASYGYTF. The CDR3 nucleotides are TGTGCCAGCAGTTTAGATTCCTGGGCCTCCTATGGCTACACCTTC.

This clonotype was picked up a small number of times. This chain uses TRBV4-2 with TRBJ2-3, with 9 bases that match TRBD2. The CDR3 consists of 16 residues. Germline CDR1 is LGHNA and CDR2 is YNFKEQ. The junction had 3 bases not matched to a gene; V was cut back by 2 bases and J by 0 bases. CDR3 bases: TGTGCCAGCAGCCAATTTACTAGCGGGAGCACAGATACGCAGTATTTT. This sequence encodes CASSQFTSGSTDTQYF.